This T cell receptor beta chain was observed in a study of T cell responses to AZD1222 COVID-19 vaccine (TCRdb year 2021). Turning to the overall study: A total of under 250 trial participants underwent TCR sequencing, of whom about 210 had received two doses of AZD1222 and roughly 26 had received two doses of the MenACWY control vaccine. Enrollment into the trials was organized by age into subgroups of 18-55, 56-69 and 70-plus years, and those subgroups contained approximately 160, 26 and 62 TCR-sequenced participants, respectively.

Concerning this clone: Its antigen remains undetermined. No clone much larger than this one lies a single base away; base qualities are absent.

What the time point label conveys for this sample: baseline before first vaccination. The treatment or condition label corresponds to: meningococcal conjugate vaccine given as trial control. Samples from vaccinated people were obtained from the UK trials COV001 and COV002, which included a single-blind randomized controlled phase 2/3 trial of AZD1222 (ChAdOx1 nCoV-19) in healthy adults. For TCRbeta chain sequencing, PBMC samples from trial participants were taken at day 0 and at day 28 after the second dose. From a lookup of the germline V gene, CDR1 and CDR2 are SGHDN and FVKESK. Spanning cysteine to phenylalanine, the CDR3 consists of 16 amino acids. CDR3 DNA only is kept here, 48 bases in frame from base 1. Trimming costs V 3 bases and J 7 bases, and their ends lie 21 bases apart. The CDR3 regions of human TCRbeta chains were subjected to immunosequencing. In the authors' own workflow: Repertoire TCRs were checked for matches against a reference library of SARS-CoV-2-specific TCRs that had been generated using the MIRA antigen-specificity platform. Breadth was defined as the fraction of unique TCRs that were SARS-CoV-2-associated, and depth was defined as the fraction of total T cells that were SARS-CoV-2-associated. Using the MIRA data, every spike-specific TCR was mapped to the spike region that the TCR reacted to and assigned to either a CD4 or a CD8 class. Log10-transformed breadth and depth values were compared by one-way ANOVA with Sidak's multiple comparisons tests. TCRdb limited this immuneACCESS table to in-frame rearrangements with V and J called. A share of clones is missing; checked studies link under half to unresolved V genes, and the rest is unexplained. D and trimming were read from the DNA, whereas the V and J calls and clone size are those reported in that table. The sample has approximately 150,000 clones on record, roughly 93% of them singletons. The ten largest account for more than 0.7% of the sample.

Results and caveats for the whole study, not just this receptor: Vaccine-associated CD4 TCRs spanned the whole spike protein, with dominant responses in regions 160-218 and 743-854. In the small 56-69-year group, the increase in depth fell short of significance, most likely because of low power. Participants were mostly white British, with more females than males. The authors suggested clonal diversity may have been underestimated. Conclusions about previously exposed vaccinees were limited because only a handful of AZD1222 recipients were SARS-CoV-2 seropositive at baseline. Because no day 14 peak-response samples were available, repertoires were characterized only after the peak T cell response. After two AZD1222 doses, spike-specific TCR breadth and depth were significantly higher than at day 0 and than in MenACWY recipients. Reportedly, close to half of the unique spike-specific TCRs recognized epitopes lying outside the regions that are mutated in the B.1.351 and B.1.1.7 variants.

The specimen was peripheral blood, collected on day 0 of MenACWY control vaccination. The rearranged segments are TRBV14 and TRBJ1-2; a tentative D match to TRBD1 spans 6 bases. The sequence was obtained from an adult in good health. The CDR3 reads as follows: CASSHRGGPRTTGYTF. The DNA sequence is as follows: TGTGCCAGCAGCCACCGAGGGGGACCTAGGACCACTGGCTACACCTTC.